The following is a T cell receptor beta chain sequence with its context. Authors' processing steps: Counts of nucleated cells, estimated from reference gene primer amplification, were obtained. The table came from immunoSEQ multiplex PCR; TCRdb's copy has only in-frame clones and leaves some out. The DNA was the basis for D and trimming; V, J and clone size are from that table. The table records 300,000 to 350,000 clones, around 90% of them present only once. These data originate in a study of blood T cell repertoires in COVID-19. This CDR3 region has 13 residues. The germline gives CDR1 MNHEY, CDR2 SVGAGI. Unmatched junction bases numbered 6, after V lost 8 bases and J lost 2 bases. The cohort comprised adults aged about 18 to 90 years residing in about two dozen US areas. Participant-reported clinical history was the basis for cohort assignment.

Source material: PBMCs or T cells enriched from blood (not recorded which). The clonotype comes from a man in his thirties or forties who had recovered from COVID-19. The genes are TRBV6-5 and TRBJ2-7, with TRBD1 matching over 7 bases. The CDR3 nucleotides read TGTGCCAGCGCTTGGGACAGAACCTACGAGCAGTACTTC. This gives the protein CASAWDRTYEQYF.